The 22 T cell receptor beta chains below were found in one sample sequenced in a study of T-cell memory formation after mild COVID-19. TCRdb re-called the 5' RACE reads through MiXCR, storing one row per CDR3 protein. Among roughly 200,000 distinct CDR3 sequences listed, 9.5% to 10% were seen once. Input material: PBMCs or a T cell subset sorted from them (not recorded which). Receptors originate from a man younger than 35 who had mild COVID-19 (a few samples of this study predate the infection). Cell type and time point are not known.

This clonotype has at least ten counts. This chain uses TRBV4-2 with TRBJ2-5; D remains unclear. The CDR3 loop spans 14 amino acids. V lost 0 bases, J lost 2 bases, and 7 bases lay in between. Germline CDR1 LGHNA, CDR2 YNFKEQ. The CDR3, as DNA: TGTGCCAGCAGCCAAGACGGCAGACAAGAGACCCAGTACTTC. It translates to CASSQDGRQETQYF.

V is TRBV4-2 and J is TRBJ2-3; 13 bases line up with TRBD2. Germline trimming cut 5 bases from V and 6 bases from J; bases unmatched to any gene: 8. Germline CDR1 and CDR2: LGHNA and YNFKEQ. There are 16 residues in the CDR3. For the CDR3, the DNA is TGTGCCAGCAGCGCACGGACTAGCGGGAGTCGGGATACGCAGTATTTT. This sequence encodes CASSARTSGSRDTQYF.

The CDR3 spells CASTANRGPCEQYV. In DNA form, the CDR3 reads TGTGCCAGTACCGCTAACAGGGGGCCTTGCGAGCAGTACGTC. This sequence joins TRBV19 and TRBJ2-7, with 9 nucleotides matching TRBD1. Germline V gene data show CDR1 as LNHDA and CDR2 as SQIVND (reference sequence). This CDR3 is built from 14 residues. The V segment lost 7 bases and the J segment 6 bases; nucleotides outside the gene matches: 10.

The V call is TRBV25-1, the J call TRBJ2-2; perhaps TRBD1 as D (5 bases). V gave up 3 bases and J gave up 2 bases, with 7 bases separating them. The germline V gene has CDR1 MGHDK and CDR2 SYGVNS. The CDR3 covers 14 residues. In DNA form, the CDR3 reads TGTGCCAGCAGTGACAGGGTCAACACCGGGGAGCTGTTTTTT. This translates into CASSDRVNTGELFF.

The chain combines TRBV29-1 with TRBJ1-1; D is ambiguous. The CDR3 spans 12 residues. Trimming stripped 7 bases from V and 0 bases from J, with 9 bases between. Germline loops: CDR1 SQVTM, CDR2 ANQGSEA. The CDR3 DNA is TGCAGCGCCAGGACGGTGAACACTGAAGCTTTCTTT. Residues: CSARTVNTEAFF.

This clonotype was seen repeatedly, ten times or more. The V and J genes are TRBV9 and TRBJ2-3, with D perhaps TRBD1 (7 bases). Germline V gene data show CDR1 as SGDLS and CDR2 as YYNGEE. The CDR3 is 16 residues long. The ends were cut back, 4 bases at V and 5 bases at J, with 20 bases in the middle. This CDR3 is CASSPRGGGGGDTQYF. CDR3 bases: TGTGCCAGCAGCCCTAGAGGAGGGGGCGGCGGAGATACGCAGTATTTT.

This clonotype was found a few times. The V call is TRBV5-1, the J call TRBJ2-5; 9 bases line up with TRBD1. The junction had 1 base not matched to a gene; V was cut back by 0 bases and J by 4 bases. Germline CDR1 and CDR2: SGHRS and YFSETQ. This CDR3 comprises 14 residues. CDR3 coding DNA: TGCGCCAGCAGCTTGGGGGGACAGGGAGAGACCCAGTACTTC. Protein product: CASSLGGQGETQYF.

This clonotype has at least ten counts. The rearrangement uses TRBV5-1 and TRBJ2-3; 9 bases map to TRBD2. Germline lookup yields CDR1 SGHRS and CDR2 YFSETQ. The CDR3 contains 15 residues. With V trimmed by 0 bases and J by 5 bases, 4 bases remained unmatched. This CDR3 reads CASSLAAGGRDTQYF. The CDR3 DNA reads TGCGCCAGCAGCTTGGCAGCGGGGGGTCGAGATACGCAGTATTTT.

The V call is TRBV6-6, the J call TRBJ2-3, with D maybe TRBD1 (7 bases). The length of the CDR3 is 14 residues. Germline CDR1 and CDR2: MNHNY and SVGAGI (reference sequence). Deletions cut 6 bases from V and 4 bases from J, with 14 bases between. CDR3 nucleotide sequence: TGTGCCAGCAGCCTCACAGGGGAGGCAGATACGCAGTATTTT. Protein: CASSLTGEADTQYF.

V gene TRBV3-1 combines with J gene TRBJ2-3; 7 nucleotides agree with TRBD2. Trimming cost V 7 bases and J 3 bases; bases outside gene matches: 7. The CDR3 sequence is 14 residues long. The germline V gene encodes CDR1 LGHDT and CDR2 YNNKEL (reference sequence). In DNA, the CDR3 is TGTGCCAGCACGCCTAGCGGAAGTACAGATACGCAGTATTTT. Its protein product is CASTPSGSTDTQYF.

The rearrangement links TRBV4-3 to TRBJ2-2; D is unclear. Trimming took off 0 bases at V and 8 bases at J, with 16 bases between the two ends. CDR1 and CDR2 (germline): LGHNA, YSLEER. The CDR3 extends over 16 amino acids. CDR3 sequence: CASSQDPQPHRGELFF. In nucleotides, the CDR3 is TGCGCCAGCAGCCAAGATCCCCAGCCCCATCGGGGGGAGCTGTTTTTT.

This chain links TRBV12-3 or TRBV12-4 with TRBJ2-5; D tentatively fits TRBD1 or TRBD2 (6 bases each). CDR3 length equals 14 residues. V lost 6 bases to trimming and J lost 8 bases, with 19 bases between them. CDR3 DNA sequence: TGTGCCAGCAGCCCTCCGGGGGCCTCAGGTACCCAGTACTTC. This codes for CASSPPGASGTQYF.

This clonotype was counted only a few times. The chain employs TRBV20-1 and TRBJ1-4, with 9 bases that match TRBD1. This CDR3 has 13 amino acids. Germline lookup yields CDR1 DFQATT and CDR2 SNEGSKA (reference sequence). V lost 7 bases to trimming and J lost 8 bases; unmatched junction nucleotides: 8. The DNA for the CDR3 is TGCAGTGGTTTTACGGGACAGGGCGAAAAACTGTTTTTT. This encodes CSGFTGQGEKLFF.

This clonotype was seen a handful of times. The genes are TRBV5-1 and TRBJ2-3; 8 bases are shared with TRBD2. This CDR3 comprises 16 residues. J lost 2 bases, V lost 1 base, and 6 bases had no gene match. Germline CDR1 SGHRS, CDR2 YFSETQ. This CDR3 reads CASSLLWRGDTDTQYF. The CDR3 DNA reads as TGCGCCAGCAGCTTGCTGTGGCGGGGGGACACAGATACGCAGTATTTT. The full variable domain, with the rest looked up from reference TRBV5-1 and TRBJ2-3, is KAGVTQTPRYLIKTRGQQVTLSCSPISGHRSVSWYQQTPGQGLQFLFEYFSETQRNKGNFPGRFSGRQFSNSRSEMNVSTLELGDSALYLCASSLLWRGDTDTQYFGPGTRLTVL.

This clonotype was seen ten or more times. CDR3 loop: CASSLAGGVIAKNIQYF. The CDR3 coding sequence is TGTGCCAGCAGCTTAGCCGGTGGGGTCATAGCCAAAAACATTCAGTACTTC. The chain links TRBV7-2 to TRBJ2-4; D uncertain. The germline V gene has CDR1 SGHTA and CDR2 FQGNSA. There are 17 residues in the CDR3. Between the trimmed V and J ends, which lost 0 bases and 0 bases, there was a span of 12 bases.

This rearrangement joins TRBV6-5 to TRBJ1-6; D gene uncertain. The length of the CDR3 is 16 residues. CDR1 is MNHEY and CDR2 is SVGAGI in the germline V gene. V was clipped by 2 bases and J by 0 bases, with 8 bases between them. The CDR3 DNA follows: TGTGCCAGCAGTTACAGGGTTAGCTCCTATAATTCACCCCTCCACTTT. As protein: CASSYRVSSYNSPLHF.

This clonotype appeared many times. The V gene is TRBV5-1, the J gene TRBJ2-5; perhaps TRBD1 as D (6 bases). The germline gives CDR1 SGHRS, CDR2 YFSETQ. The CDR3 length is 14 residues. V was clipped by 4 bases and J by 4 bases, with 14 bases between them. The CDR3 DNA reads TGCGCCAGCAGCGATTACAGGGTTACAGAGACCCAGTACTTC. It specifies CASSDYRVTETQYF.

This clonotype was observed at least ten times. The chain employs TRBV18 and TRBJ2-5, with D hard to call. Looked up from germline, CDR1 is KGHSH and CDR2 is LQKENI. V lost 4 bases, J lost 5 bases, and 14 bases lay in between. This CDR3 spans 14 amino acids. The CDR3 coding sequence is TGTGCCAGCTCACGTACGGTGGTAGGGGAGACCCAGTACTTC. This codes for CASSRTVVGETQYF.

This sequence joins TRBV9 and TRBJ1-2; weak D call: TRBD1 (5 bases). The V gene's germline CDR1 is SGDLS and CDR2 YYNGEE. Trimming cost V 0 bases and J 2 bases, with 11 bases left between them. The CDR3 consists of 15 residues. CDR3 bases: TGTGCCAGCAGCGTAGATGGGGGTGGAAACTATGGCTACACCTTC. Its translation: CASSVDGGGNYGYTF.

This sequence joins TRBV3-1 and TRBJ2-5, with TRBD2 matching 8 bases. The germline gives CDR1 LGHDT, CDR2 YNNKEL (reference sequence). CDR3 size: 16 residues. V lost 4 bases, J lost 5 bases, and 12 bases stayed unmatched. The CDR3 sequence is CASSPLGTGGPETQYF. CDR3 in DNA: TGTGCCAGCAGCCCCTTAGGGACGGGGGGGCCGGAGACCCAGTACTTC.

The DNA of the CDR3 is TGTGCCAGCAGTACCGGGAGCGGGGGGGCCAGGGCAGATACGCAGTATTTT. Translated: CASSTGSGGARADTQYF. The chain recombines TRBV27 with TRBJ2-3; 10 bases line up with TRBD2. CDR3 size: 17 residues. Trimming at V came to 5 bases and at J to 4 bases, leaving 12 bases not matched to a gene. Germline loops: CDR1 MNHEY, CDR2 SMNVEV (reference sequence).

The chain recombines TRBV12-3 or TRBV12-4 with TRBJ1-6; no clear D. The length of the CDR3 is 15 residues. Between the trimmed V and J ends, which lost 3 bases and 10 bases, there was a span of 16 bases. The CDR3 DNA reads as TGTGCCAGCAGTTTGTTTCAAGTTTCCGCGTCACCCCTCCACTTT. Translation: CASSLFQVSASPLHF.